The 13 T cell receptor beta chains listed next were all sequenced from one sample in a study of T cell changes during pregnancy in multiple sclerosis. TCRdb keeps only in-frame clones here, not all; method: immunoSEQ multiplex PCR. The table records approximately 100,000 clones, 90% to 95% of them present only once. This material consisted of peripheral blood, taken in the second trimester of pregnancy. These TCRs come from a female donor with multiple sclerosis, enrolled in a pregnancy study.

J is TRBJ2-7 and V is TRBV7-9, with a possible D match to TRBD1 (6 bases). The germline V gene encodes CDR1 SEHNR and CDR2 FQNEAQ (reference sequence). The CDR3 is 16 amino acids. Trimming removed 2 bases at V and 1 base at J, with 15 bases between. CDR3 nucleotide sequence: TGTGCCAGCAGCTTATCCCGGGACATGCGGTCCTACGAGCAGTACTTC. The encoded protein is CASSLSRDMRSYEQYF.

V usage is TRBV27 and J usage is TRBJ2-1; 7 bases align to TRBD1. The V gene's germline CDR1 is MNHEY and CDR2 SMNVEV (reference sequence). V trimming: 4 bases; J trimming: 6 bases; junction bases outside the gene matches: 9. This CDR3 contains 15 residues. CDR3 in DNA: TGTGCCAGCAGTTCTCTCCCGACAGGGTCCAATGAGCAGTTCTTC. Translated, it gives CASSSLPTGSNEQFF.

The chain is built from TRBV5-1 and TRBJ2-1, with TRBD2 identical over 9 bases. Germline V gene data show CDR1 as SGHRS and CDR2 as YFSETQ. There are 15 residues in the CDR3. The trim removed 0 bases at V and 8 bases at J, leaving 6 bases unmatched. This chain's CDR3 is CASSLVSGGIDEQFF. CDR3 DNA sequence: TGCGCCAGCAGCTTGGTGAGCGGGGGGATCGATGAGCAGTTCTTC.

The chain is built from TRBV4-2 and TRBJ1-6; TRBD1 matches at 8 bases. Germline V gives CDR1 LGHNA, CDR2 YNFKEQ. The CDR3 runs to 17 residues. With 1 base clipped from V and 7 bases from J, the junction kept 9 bases outside the gene matches. CDR3 sequence: CASSQGPSRGRNSPLHF. The CDR3 region has the DNA TGTGCCAGCAGCCAAGGACCCAGCAGGGGGCGGAATTCACCCCTCCACTTT.

The gene calls are TRBV5-1 and TRBJ1-2; 8 bases agree with TRBD1. The CDR3 spans 14 residues. Trimming cost V 4 bases and J 8 bases; bases outside gene matches: 10. Germline CDR1 SGHRS, CDR2 YFSETQ. For the CDR3, the DNA is TGCGCCAGCAGCGCCGGACAGGGAAGGGGGGGCTACACCTTC. It is translated as CASSAGQGRGGYTF.

The chain joins TRBV7-6 to TRBJ2-5; 8 bases are a match to TRBD2. This CDR3 contains 16 residues. Germline trimming cut 1 base from V and 4 bases from J; bases unmatched to any gene: 8. CDR1 is SGHVS and CDR2 is FNYEAQ in the germline V gene. The CDR3 reads CASSLEAGERRETQYF. The CDR3 DNA is TGTGCCAGCAGCTTAGAAGCGGGAGAGCGGAGAGAGACCCAGTACTTC. Looking up the rest from reference TRBV7-6 and TRBJ2-5 gives the full variable domain: GAGVSQSPRYKVTKRGQDVALRCDPISGHVSLYWYRQALGQGPEFLTYFNYEAQQDKSGLPNDRFSAERPEGSISTLTIQRTEQRDSAMYRCASSLEAGERRETQYFGPGTRLLVL.

The CDR3: CASSGGADYGYTF. The CDR3 DNA follows: TGTGCCAGCTCAGGAGGGGCTGACTATGGCTACACCTTC. The V gene is TRBV18, the J gene TRBJ1-2; weak D call: TRBD1 (5 bases). Germline lookup yields CDR1 KGHSH and CDR2 LQKENI. The CDR3 loop spans 13 amino acids. Trimming cost V 5 bases and J 3 bases, with 10 bases left between them.

The J gene is TRBJ2-3, the V gene TRBV30; the match to TRBD1 covers 8 bases. From germline, CDR1 is GTSNPN and CDR2 SVGIG (reference sequence). The CDR3 has 14 amino acids. Trimming took 4 bases from V and 0 from J; bases not matched to a gene: 3. CDR3 residues: CAWTHRGSTDTQYF. CDR3 coding DNA: TGTGCCTGGACCCACAGGGGGAGCACAGATACGCAGTATTTT.

The chain employs TRBV6-5 and TRBJ2-2; 8 nucleotides agree with TRBD2. The V segment lost 8 bases and the J segment 7 bases; nucleotides outside the gene matches: 6. The CDR3 loop spans 13 amino acids. The V gene's germline CDR1 is MNHEY and CDR2 SVGAGI. The CDR3 DNA is TGTGCCAGCTCACGGGGGGGCAGCGGGGAGCTGTTTTTT. It specifies CASSRGGSGELFF.

V usage is TRBV28 and J usage is TRBJ1-5, with 8 positions matching TRBD1. Trimming at V came to 5 bases and at J to 2 bases, leaving 11 bases not matched to a gene. CDR3 length: 17 residues. Germline V lookup: CDR1 MDHEN, CDR2 SYDVKM. This CDR3 reads CASSVGQGRHRNQPQHF. CDR3 nucleotide sequence: TGTGCCAGCAGTGTAGGACAGGGTCGGCATCGCAATCAGCCCCAGCATTTT. The full variable domain, completed using reference TRBV28 and TRBJ1-5, is DVKVTQSSRYLVKRTGEKVFLECVQDMDHENMFWYRQDPGLGLRLIYFSYDVKMKEKGDIPEGYSVSREKKERFSLILESASTNQTSMYLCASSVGQGRHRNQPQHFGDGTRLSIL.

The DNA for the CDR3 is TGTGCCAGCTCGGCGGGAGGGCTGAACACTGAAGCTTTCTTT. Amino acids: CASSAGGLNTEAFF. V usage is TRBV6-6 and J usage is TRBJ1-1; D remains ambiguous. The germline CDR1 and CDR2 sequences are MNHNY and SVGAGI (reference sequence). Trimming took off 8 bases at V and 0 bases at J, with 13 bases between the two ends. The CDR3 consists of 14 residues.

This clone appeared once. This sequence joins TRBV7-2 and TRBJ1-4; 9 bases align to TRBD1. CDR1 is SGHTA, CDR2 FQGNSA, per germline. The length of the CDR3 is 14 residues. The ends lost 2 bases at V and 8 bases at J; junction bases unmatched: 3. The CDR3 loop reads CASSLITGGEKLFF. The CDR3 bases are TGTGCCAGCAGCTTAATCACAGGGGGCGAAAAACTGTTTTTT. The complete variable domain, with remaining parts taken from reference TRBV7-2 and TRBJ1-4, reads GAGVSQSPSNKVTEKGKDVELRCDPISGHTALYWYRQSLGQGLEFLIYFQGNSAPDKSGLPSDRFSAERTGGSVSTLTIQRTQQEDSAVYLCASSLITGGEKLFFGSGTQLSVL.

The rearrangement joins TRBV18 to TRBJ1-1; perhaps TRBD1 as D (6 bases). CDR3 length: 15 residues. CDR1 and CDR2 (germline): KGHSH, LQKENI. Trimming shortened V by 3 bases and J by 1 base, and 12 bases separated the two germline ends. CDR3 sequence reads: CASSPEQGRNTEAFF. In DNA form, the CDR3 reads TGTGCCAGCTCACCCGAACAGGGCAGGAACACTGAAGCTTTCTTT.